Presented here are 11 T cell receptor beta chains from one specimen sequenced in a study of T cells in Graves' hyperthyroidism and ophthalmopathy. It was RNA transcripts that yielded the amplified TCR beta CDR3 regions. HTBI primers were used for first-round RT-PCR of the TCR CDR3. TCRdb reanalysed the multiplex PCR reads using MiXCR and keeps one entry per CDR3 protein. The table includes 470,000 or so distinct CDR3 sequences, 20% to 25% detected once. What was sequenced was blood. The receptors come from a young man with Graves' hyperthyroidism.

This clonotype was found many times. J is TRBJ1-2 and V is TRBV10-3; D gene unclear. Trimming removed 5 bases from V and 2 bases from J, with 9 bases in between. The CDR3 contains 13 residues. Germline values: CDR1 ENHRY, CDR2 SYGVKD. As DNA, the CDR3 is TGTGCCATCAGTCCGGACGAGAACTATGGCTACACCTTC. Amino acid sequence: CAISPDENYGYTF.

This clonotype was seen a handful of times. V is TRBV18 and J is TRBJ2-7, with 8 bases fitting TRBD1. V was clipped by 3 bases and J by 5 bases; unmatched bases: 9. The germline V gene encodes CDR1 KGHSH and CDR2 LQKENI. CDR3 length equals 15 residues. For the CDR3, the DNA is TGTGCCAGCTCACCGGGACAGGCTCGGGGCAACGAGCAGTACTTC. This codes for CASSPGQARGNEQYF.

This clonotype was seen many times. The gene calls are TRBV6-2 or TRBV6-3 and TRBJ2-2; D may be TRBD2 (6 bases). The CDR3 is made up of 13 amino acids. With 10 bases removed from V and 2 bases from J, the gap between germline ends came to 11 bases. Per the germline V gene, CDR1 is MNHEY and CDR2 is SVGEGT. The CDR3 nucleotides read TGTGCCACCCGGAGGGTAAACACCGGGGAGCTGTTTTTT. Its translation is CATRRVNTGELFF.

This clonotype was found many times. The rearrangement joins TRBV6-1 to TRBJ2-5; D is unclear. This CDR3 is 13 amino acids long. Germline V lookup: CDR1 MNHNS, CDR2 SASEGT. Trimming removed 6 bases at V and 5 bases at J, with 13 bases between. CDR3 nucleotide sequence: TGTGCCAGCAGAACCCAACTTTGGGAGACCCAGTACTTC. Its translation is CASRTQLWETQYF.

J is TRBJ2-5 and V is TRBV7-2; D unresolved. Germline V gene lookup returns CDR1 SGHTA and CDR2 FQGNSA. Trimming removed 2 bases from V and 2 bases from J, with 9 bases in between. The CDR3 contains 14 residues. CDR3 in amino acids: CASSLTRWQETQYF. The CDR3 DNA follows: TGTGCCAGCAGCTTAACCCGATGGCAAGAGACCCAGTACTTC.

This clonotype was seen more than once but under ten times. V and J are TRBV10-2 and TRBJ1-6; 7 nucleotides align to TRBD1. Losses at the gene ends were 6 bases for V and 10 bases for J; bases not matched to a gene: 12. The CDR3 runs to 15 residues. CDR1 WSHSY and CDR2 SAAADI come from the germline V gene. In DNA, the CDR3 is TGCGCCAGCAGCTTACATGGAGGGGGCGACTCACCCCTCCACTTT. Translation: CASSLHGGGDSPLHF.

This clonotype was found many times. The V call is TRBV27, the J call TRBJ1-1, with D unclear. The V end lost 6 bases, the J end lost 3 bases, and 11 bases lay between the germline ends. The CDR3 totals 13 residues. CDR1 and CDR2 from the germline V gene are MNHEY and SMNVEV (reference sequence). CDR3 loop: CASRPTAYTEAFF. The CDR3 nucleotides read TGTGCCAGCAGGCCAACAGCGTACACTGAAGCTTTCTTT.

The V gene is TRBV15, the J gene TRBJ2-7; a possible D gene is TRBD2 (8 bases). Trimming stripped 5 bases from V and 4 bases from J, with 15 bases between. Per germline, CDR1 LNHNV and CDR2 YYDKDF (reference sequence). This CDR3 is built from 14 residues. DNA for the CDR3: TGTGCCACCAGCCCGGGAGGGACAGTTTACGAGCAGTACTTC. Amino acids: CATSPGGTVYEQYF.

This chain uses TRBV7-2 with TRBJ2-5; TRBD2 agrees at 11 bases. The germline CDR1 and CDR2 sequences are SGHTA and FQGNSA. The ends lost 4 bases at V and 3 bases at J; junction bases unmatched: 7. The length of the CDR3 is 16 residues. The CDR3 DNA follows: TGTGCCAGCAGCTCTCTGGGGACTAGCGGAAAAGAGACCCAGTACTTC. It yields the protein CASSSLGTSGKETQYF.

In its sample, this clonotype was seen many times. This chain uses TRBV9 with TRBJ2-7, with D perhaps TRBD1 (6 bases). CDR3 length: 15 amino acids. With 3 bases removed from V and 5 bases from J, the gap between germline ends came to 18 bases. From germline, CDR1 is SGDLS and CDR2 YYNGEE. CDR3 DNA sequence: TGTGCCAGCAGCGCCCCTGGTGCAGGGGTTCACGAGCAGTACTTC. It yields the protein CASSAPGAGVHEQYF. The full variable domain, with the rest looked up from reference TRBV9 and TRBJ2-7, is DSGVTQTPKHLITATGQRVTLRCSPRSGDLSVYWYQQSLDQGLQFLIQYYNGEERAKGNILERFSAQQFPDLHSELNLSSLELGDSALYFCASSAPGAGVHEQYFGPGTRLTVT.

The chain uses TRBV11-2 and TRBJ1-1; D unclear. Trimming stripped 4 bases from V and 0 bases from J, with 9 bases between. CDR3 length equals 14 residues. Per germline, CDR1 SGHAT and CDR2 FQNNGV. CDR3 sequence (DNA): TGTGCCAGCAGCTCCTCGTGGCTGAACACTGAAGCTTTCTTT. Translation: CASSSSWLNTEAFF.